A selection of T cell receptor beta chains follows, all from one sample in a study of blood T cells in healthy people across ages. Each CDR3 protein is one row after TCRdb ran MiXCR on the 5' RACE reads. The table lists some 920,000 distinct CDR3 sequences, roughly half of them singletons. Source material: blood. These TCRs come from an older woman in good health. Both conserved end residues are part of each CDR3. Fields, in order: CDR3 protein, clone size, V gene. Expanded clones get a size class; other rows say once, few or many, or leave the size out.

CDR3aa: CAISGDSYYGYTF
abundance: .
v_gene: TRBV10-3

CDR3aa: CSARDQGGAGGGYNEQFF
abundance: .
v_gene: TRBV20-1

CDR3aa: CASSTTGTRNEKLFF
abundance: .
v_gene: TRBV7-2

CDR3aa: CSATDLAGESYNEQFF
abundance: .
v_gene: TRBV20-1

CDR3aa: CASSEGLAGGQYF
abundance: .
v_gene: TRBV2

CDR3aa: CASSVQGGTEAFF
abundance: few
v_gene: TRBV11-2

CDR3aa: CASSWGGTGSIETQYF
abundance: .
v_gene: TRBV5-1

CDR3aa: CASSPSPPTSYNEQFF
abundance: .
v_gene: TRBV3-1

CDR3aa: CASSLGGGVTQYF
abundance: .
v_gene: TRBV11-2

CDR3aa: CASSLRDRDTQYF
abundance: many
v_gene: TRBV12-3/TRBV12-4

CDR3aa: CASKGGQGSGETQYF
abundance: many
v_gene: TRBV10-3

CDR3aa: CASSQVHSPLHF
abundance: .
v_gene: TRBV7-2

CDR3aa: CASGSLQGGSYEQYF
abundance: once
v_gene: TRBV6-5

CDR3aa: CASSHLAGYNEQFF
abundance: few
v_gene: TRBV3-1

CDR3aa: CASSLGSRGETYEQYF
abundance: many
v_gene: TRBV7-9

CDR3aa: CASSLSYPNIQYF
abundance: once
v_gene: TRBV27

CDR3aa: CSARGVPQETQYF
abundance: few
v_gene: TRBV20-1

CDR3aa: CASSQGGTVSTDTQYF
abundance: .
v_gene: TRBV4-3

CDR3aa: CASSLTSGAYNEQYF
abundance: few
v_gene: TRBV7-2

CDR3aa: CASSPQGFQPQHF
abundance: .
v_gene: TRBV6-6

CDR3aa: CASSSTSSGEQFF
abundance: few
v_gene: TRBV7-2

CDR3aa: CASKRQGFEQYF
abundance: once
v_gene: TRBV6-2/TRBV6-3

CDR3aa: CASSYAMGGSGSTDTQYF
abundance: .
v_gene: TRBV6-5

CDR3aa: CASSLDGGQGAFF
abundance: once
v_gene: TRBV5-1

CDR3aa: CAFPSGASSYEQYF
abundance: .
v_gene: TRBV7-9

CDR3aa: CASSQTGLEGQYF
abundance: .
v_gene: TRBV4-3

CDR3aa: CASSATGTGFSGQFF
abundance: .
v_gene: TRBV27

CDR3aa: CASRPDSFSYEQYF
abundance: .
v_gene: TRBV6-5

CDR3aa: CASSVVELGTGELFF
abundance: .
v_gene: TRBV9

CDR3aa: CASSLASYNSPLHF
abundance: .
v_gene: TRBV27

CDR3aa: CASSPPPSYNEQFF
abundance: .
v_gene: TRBV6-8

CDR3aa: CASSVRSPNEQFF
abundance: .
v_gene: TRBV7-2

CDR3aa: CASSGSLANEQYF
abundance: .
v_gene: TRBV5-1

CDR3aa: CASSRRGSGNNEQFF
abundance: .
v_gene: TRBV7-3

CDR3aa: CASSRGQVSGELFF
abundance: .
v_gene: TRBV7-9

CDR3aa: CASRVGNEQFF
abundance: many
v_gene: TRBV27

CDR3aa: CASSKVDQSGSAEQFF
abundance: .
v_gene: TRBV21-1

CDR3aa: CASSFPRAGPRETQYF
abundance: .
v_gene: TRBV7-9

CDR3aa: CAKKHRVEQYF
abundance: few
v_gene: TRBV5-6

CDR3aa: CASSLIATAGGYEQYF
abundance: .
v_gene: TRBV13

CDR3aa: CSADTTSDNEQFF
abundance: many
v_gene: TRBV20-1

CDR3aa: CASSLALAEETQYF
abundance: .
v_gene: TRBV5-1

CDR3aa: CASSLITGGAGELFF
abundance: .
v_gene: TRBV11-1

CDR3aa: CASSVAGSSPLHF
abundance: .
v_gene: TRBV9

CDR3aa: CASSSRLAGAYNEQFF
abundance: .
v_gene: TRBV6-5

CDR3aa: CASSYSSGSHEQYF
abundance: .
v_gene: TRBV27

CDR3aa: CASRGQGLGETQYF
abundance: .
v_gene: TRBV12-3/TRBV12-4

CDR3aa: CASSLAGFQGDTEAFF
abundance: .
v_gene: TRBV7-2

CDR3aa: CSARTSTYTGELFF
abundance: .
v_gene: TRBV20-1

CDR3aa: CSGRRDVGNIQYF
abundance: few
v_gene: TRBV20-1

CDR3aa: CASSPYPVYEQYF
abundance: many
v_gene: TRBV7-2

CDR3aa: CASRVAGPYYEQYF
abundance: .
v_gene: TRBV27

CDR3aa: CASSPGSRPDTQYF
abundance: .
v_gene: TRBV28

CDR3aa: CSAGGGMQNPYEQYF
abundance: once
v_gene: TRBV20-1

CDR3aa: CASSLHRGTGAYEQYF
abundance: .
v_gene: TRBV11-2

CDR3aa: CASSQDPREFRTDTQYF
abundance: .
v_gene: TRBV3-1

CDR3aa: CASSGGFGFGYTF
abundance: few
v_gene: TRBV7-9